This TCR beta chain was captured by sequencing in a study of blood T cell repertoires in COVID-19. About the research overall: Researchers got acute and convalescent COVID-19 samples from the United States, Italy and Spain. In each case, the material was cDNA or gDNA derived from T cells, B-cell-depleted T cells, or PBMCs.

In the authors' workflow: Scientists estimated how many nucleated cells there were by amplifying reference gene primers. Some clones are missing from TCRdb's copy, which holds only in-frame ones; the method was immunoSEQ multiplex PCR. V and J calls and clone size are those listed in that table; D and trimming were worked out from the DNA. The sample yields roughly 120,000 clones, under 90% seen once. Trimming at V came to 1 base and at J to 10 bases, leaving 2 bases not matched to a gene. The CDR3 length is 14 residues. Looked up from germline, CDR1 is LNHNV and CDR2 is YYDKDF (reference sequence). This chain links TRBV15 with TRBJ1-6, with TRBD1 identical over 9 bases. The receptor was isolated from a man between 60 and 75 years old with acute or convalescent COVID-19. Material: peripheral blood. CDR3 coding DNA: TGTGCCACCAGCAGAGGGGGACAGGGCTCACCCCTCCACTTT. This translates into CATSRGGQGSPLHF.